This TCR beta chain was recovered during a study of identical twins. This clonotype was found many times. As yet, its antigen is unknown. The germline V gene has CDR1 MGHDK and CDR2 SYGVNS. After removal of 6 bases from V and 5 bases from J, the junction contained 16 bases not matched to a gene. The CDR3 covers 18 residues. Study-level points and caveats: Models underpredicted monozygotic twin sharing of out-of-frame TCR alpha. For out-of-frame alpha sequences shared by twins, low generation probability was in excess.

TCRdb passed the 5' RACE reads through MiXCR, listing each CDR3 protein once. The sample has hundreds of thousands of distinct CDR3 sequences, 6.1% seen once. This TCR was recovered from a man aged 18-30 years in good health. The sequenced sample consisted of naive T cells sorted from blood. V gene TRBV25-1 combines with J gene TRBJ2-1, with 10 bases identical to TRBD2. DNA of the CDR3: TGTGCCAGCAGAACCGGGGGGGCTAGCGGGGGAGCTAACAATGAGCAGTTCTTC. Translation: CASRTGGASGGANNEQFF.